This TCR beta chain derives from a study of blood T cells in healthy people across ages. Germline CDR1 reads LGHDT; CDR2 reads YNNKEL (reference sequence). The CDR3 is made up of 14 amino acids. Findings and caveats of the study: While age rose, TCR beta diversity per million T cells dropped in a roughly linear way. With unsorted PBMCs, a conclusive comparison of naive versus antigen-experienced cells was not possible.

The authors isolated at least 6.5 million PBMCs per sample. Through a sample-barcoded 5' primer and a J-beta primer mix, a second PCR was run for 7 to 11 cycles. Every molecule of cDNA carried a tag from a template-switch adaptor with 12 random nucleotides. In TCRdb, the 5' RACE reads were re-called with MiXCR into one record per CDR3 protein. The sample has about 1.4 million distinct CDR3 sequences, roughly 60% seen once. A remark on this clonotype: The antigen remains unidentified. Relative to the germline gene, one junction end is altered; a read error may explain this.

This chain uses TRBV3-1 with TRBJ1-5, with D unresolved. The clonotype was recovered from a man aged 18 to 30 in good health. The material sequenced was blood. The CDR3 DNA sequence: TGTGCCAGCAGCCAAGATCTTCGGAATCGGCCCCAGCATTTT. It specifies CASSQDLRNRPQHF.